This T cell receptor (beta chain) was found in a study of blood T cell repertoires in COVID-19. CDR3 length: 11 residues. V gave up 7 bases and J gave up 7 bases, with 10 bases separating them. Germline CDR1 is ENHRY and CDR2 is SYGVKD. Generated by immunoSEQ multiplex PCR, the TCRdb table keeps only in-frame clones and is missing some. Among approximately 88,000 clones, 80% were seen once, and the ten largest hold 15% to 20%. The specimen sequenced was peripheral blood. This clonotype originated in a woman of 80 years or more with acute or convalescent COVID-19. This rearrangement joins TRBV10-3 to TRBJ1-1; D gene uncertain. The CDR3 DNA sequence: TGTGCCATCAAGGACGGGAGTGAAGCTTTCTTT. It specifies CAIKDGSEAFF.